The T cell receptor beta chain described here comes from a study of cytomegalovirus exposure and HLA in healthy donors. Comments on this clone: What it recognizes is unknown.

A multiplex PCR was run with 60 Vbeta primers and 13 Jbeta primers. Using immunoSEQ multiplex PCR, the repertoire was profiled, and TCRdb retains in-frame clones only, with some absent. This table has about 120,000 clones, approximately 81% appearing once. The V gene's germline CDR1 is SGHDN and CDR2 FVKESK. CDR3 length equals 14 residues. V gave up 4 bases and J gave up 2 bases, with 12 bases separating them. General study findings and limits: TCR association rates varied by HLA locus in a later analysis, with DRB1 highest and HLA-C lowest. Immune exposure information comprised only CMV serostatus.

The specimen sequenced was PBMCs. The chain couples TRBV14 to TRBJ2-7; D is possibly TRBD1 (5 bases). This sequence was found in a woman between 25 and 40 years old in good health and CMV-seronegative. CDR3 protein: CASSRQGLAYEQYF. CDR3 bases: TGTGCCAGCAGCCGGCAGGGTCTCGCCTACGAGCAGTACTTC.